This T cell receptor (beta chain) was retrieved from a study of blood T cell repertoires in COVID-19. The CDR3 length is 14 residues. The V end was cut by 4 bases, the J end by 8 bases, with 17 bases between. Germline CDR1 reads MDHEN; CDR2 reads SYDVKM. Recruits, aged about 18 to 95 years, lived in 24 US areas. Allocation to cohorts depended on clinical history reported by the participants. Under the authors' procedure: It was from reference gene primer amplification that nucleated cell counts were estimated. The assay was immunoSEQ multiplex PCR, and TCRdb's table has in-frame clones only and misses some. For V, J and clone size, that table is used; D and trimming come from the DNA. The sample has fewer than 350,000 clones, about nine tenths seen once.

The sequenced sample consisted of PBMCs or T cells enriched from blood (not recorded which). The gene calls are TRBV28 and TRBJ1-2; possibly TRBD1 for D (6 bases). The sequence was obtained from a woman aged 35 to 49 with acute COVID-19. The CDR3 is CASSYSRTALGYTF. In DNA, the CDR3 is TGTGCCAGCAGTTACAGTAGGACAGCTCTCGGCTACACCTTC.